Below, 12 T cell receptor beta chains from the same sample are listed, as sequenced in a study of long-term antiretroviral therapy in people with HIV. This was the immunoSEQ v3.0 assay at survey level. Measured with immunoSEQ multiplex PCR; TCRdb has only the in-frame clones, and not every one. The sample lists fewer than 30,000 clones, roughly 80% occurring once. This material consisted of unsorted PBMCs, taken 0.7 years before starting antiretroviral therapy. The receptor source for this set is a man aged 30-40 years with HIV.

The J gene is TRBJ1-6, the V gene TRBV10-3, with D possibly being TRBD1 (6 bases). The CDR3 length is 15 residues. The germline CDR1 and CDR2 sequences are ENHRY and SYGVKD. The V and J ends lost 1 base and 7 bases respectively, with 11 bases between them. CDR3 amino acids: CAISEFGQNNSPLHF. In DNA, the CDR3 is TGTGCCATCAGTGAGTTCGGACAGAACAATTCACCCCTCCACTTT.

The chain recombines TRBV6-5 with TRBJ2-4; TRBD1 might be the D (6 bases). CDR3 length equals 13 residues. Trimming left V 6 bases short and J 0 bases short, with 6 bases between. Germline CDR1 MNHEY, CDR2 SVGAGI. The CDR3 coding sequence is TGTGCCAGCAGACAGGGAGCCAAAAACATTCAGTACTTC. Its protein product is CASRQGAKNIQYF.

This sequence joins TRBV7-2 and TRBJ2-7; the match to TRBD2 covers 9 bases. The V and J ends lost 7 bases and 4 bases, in that order; junction bases with no gene match: 11. Germline CDR1 and CDR2: SGHTA and FQGNSA. There are 15 residues in the CDR3. The CDR3 region has the DNA TGTGCCAGCACCGTAGCGGCGGGAGGGGGGTACGAGCAGTACTTC. Translated, it gives CASTVAAGGGYEQYF.

The gene calls are TRBV18 and TRBJ1-2; tentative D call: TRBD1 (5 bases). Germline assignment: CDR1 KGHSH and CDR2 LQKENI. The CDR3 runs 16 residues. V was shortened by 2 bases and J by 2 bases, with 15 bases between the two germline ends. The chain's CDR3 is CASSPSTTGRNYGYTF. DNA for the CDR3: TGTGCCAGCTCACCATCAACCACAGGCCGAAACTATGGCTACACCTTC.

The J gene is TRBJ2-2, the V gene TRBV11-3, with 10 bases aligning to TRBD1. This CDR3 spans 17 amino acids. Germline lookup yields CDR1 SGHNT and CDR2 YENEEA. V shed 4 bases, J shed 4 bases, and the junction held 9 bases outside the gene matches. This CDR3 is CASSSLLDRGVTGELFF. The CDR3 bases are TGTGCCAGCAGCTCACTCCTGGACAGGGGGGTCACCGGGGAGCTGTTTTTT. Complete variable domain (other parts from reference TRBV11-3 and TRBJ2-2): EAGVVQSPRYKIIEKKQPVAFWCNPISGHNTLYWYLQNLGQGPELLIRYENEEAVDDSQLPKDRFSAERLKGVDSTLKIQPAELGDSAVYLCASSSLLDRGVTGELFFGEGSRLTVL.

The genes are TRBV11-3 and TRBJ2-1; 8 bases line up with TRBD2. The CDR3 covers 15 residues. The germline V gene has CDR1 SGHNT and CDR2 YENEEA. J gave up 4 bases and V 4 bases, and 6 bases lay outside the gene matches. The CDR3 loop reads CASSSLAGGYNEQFF. In DNA, the CDR3 is TGTGCCAGCAGCTCGCTGGCGGGGGGATACAATGAGCAGTTCTTC.

This clone has just one count. V is TRBV6-5 and J is TRBJ2-5; unclear D gene. Germline loops: CDR1 MNHEY, CDR2 SVGAGI. The ends were cut back, 2 bases at V and 1 base at J, with 5 bases in the middle. The CDR3 has 13 residues. The CDR3 protein is CASSYSSQETQYF. CDR3 nucleotide sequence: TGTGCCAGCAGTTACAGCTCCCAAGAGACCCAGTACTTC.

The chain is built from TRBV11-2 and TRBJ2-3; 13 bases line up with TRBD2. The ends lost 5 bases at V and 6 bases at J; junction bases unmatched: 8. The germline V gene has CDR1 SGHAT and CDR2 FQNNGV. This CDR3 is 16 amino acids long. CDR3 residues: CASSLWTSGGRDTQYF. The DNA for the CDR3 is TGTGCCAGCAGCCTCTGGACTAGCGGGGGAAGGGATACGCAGTATTTT.

V usage is TRBV2 and J usage is TRBJ2-2, with D uncertain. The CDR3 sequence is 13 residues long. CDR1 SNHLY and CDR2 FYNNEI come from the germline V gene. Trimming removed 2 bases at V and 9 bases at J, with 10 bases between. CDR3 bases: TGTGCCAGCAGTGAAACTCCTGAGCGGGAGCTGTTTTTT. It yields the protein CASSETPERELFF.

V and J are TRBV9 and TRBJ2-5; 10 bases are shared with TRBD2. Germline V gives CDR1 SGDLS, CDR2 YYNGEE. The J segment lost 2 bases and the V segment lost 0 bases, leaving 10 bases of the junction unmatched. The CDR3 length is 18 residues. The CDR3 loop is CASSVAPSGGLGQETQYF. CDR3 coding DNA: TGTGCCAGCAGCGTAGCCCCTAGCGGGGGCCTTGGACAAGAGACCCAGTACTTC. The full variable domain, with the rest looked up from reference TRBV9 and TRBJ2-5, is DSGVTQTPKHLITATGQRVTLRCSPRSGDLSVYWYQQSLDQGLQFLIQYYNGEERAKGNILERFSAQQFPDLHSELNLSSLELGDSALYFCASSVAPSGGLGQETQYFGPGTRLLVL.

This chain joins TRBV9 and TRBJ2-2, with 7 bases identical to TRBD1. The V gene end was trimmed by 4 bases and the J gene end by 4 bases; junction bases not matched to a gene: 13. Per the germline V gene, CDR1 is SGDLS and CDR2 is YYNGEE. The CDR3 consists of 17 residues. This CDR3 reads CASSSPRKGAGTGELFF. In nucleotides, the CDR3 is TGTGCCAGCAGCTCCCCTCGGAAGGGGGCCGGCACCGGGGAGCTGTTTTTT.

This chain uses TRBV9 with TRBJ2-4; TRBD2 matches 7 bases. The germline gives CDR1 SGDLS, CDR2 YYNGEE. The J segment lost 11 bases and the V segment lost 4 bases, leaving 9 bases of the junction unmatched. CDR3 length: 13 residues. In DNA form, the CDR3 reads TGTGCCAGCAGCCTTCGGGACTACGGGTTTCAGTACTTC. Residues: CASSLRDYGFQYF.